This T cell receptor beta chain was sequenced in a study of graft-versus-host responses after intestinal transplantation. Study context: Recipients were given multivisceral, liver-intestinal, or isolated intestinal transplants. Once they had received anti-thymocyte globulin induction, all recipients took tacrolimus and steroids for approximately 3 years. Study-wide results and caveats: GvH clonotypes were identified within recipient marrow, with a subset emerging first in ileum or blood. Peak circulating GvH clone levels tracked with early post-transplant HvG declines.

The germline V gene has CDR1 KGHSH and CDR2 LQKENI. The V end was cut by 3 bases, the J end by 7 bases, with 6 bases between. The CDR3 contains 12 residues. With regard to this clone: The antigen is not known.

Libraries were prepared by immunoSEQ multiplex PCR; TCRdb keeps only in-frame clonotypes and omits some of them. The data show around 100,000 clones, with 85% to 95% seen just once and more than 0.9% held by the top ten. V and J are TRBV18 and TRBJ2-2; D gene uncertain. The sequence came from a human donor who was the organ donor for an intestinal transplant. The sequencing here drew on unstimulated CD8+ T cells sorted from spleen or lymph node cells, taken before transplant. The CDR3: CASSPYGGELFF. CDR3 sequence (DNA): TGTGCCAGCTCACCCTACGGCGGGGAGCTGTTTTTT.